This TCR beta chain was sequenced in a study of T cell changes during pregnancy in multiple sclerosis. Germline V lookup: CDR1 SEHNR, CDR2 FQNEAQ (reference sequence). Trimming left V 3 bases short and J 1 base short, with 18 bases between. CDR3 length: 17 residues. Produced via immunoSEQ multiplex PCR; TCRdb's table is partial and in-frame only. The sample has under 50,000 clones, approximately 93% seen once; the top ten hold roughly 8%. This clone was seen a single time. The clonotype comes from a female donor with multiple sclerosis, enrolled in a pregnancy study. The starting material was CD8+ T cells from peripheral blood mononuclear cells, obtained in the third trimester of pregnancy. The chain combines TRBV7-9 with TRBJ2-5; perhaps TRBD1 as D (5 bases). The CDR3: CASSFWQGASFQETQYF. For the CDR3, the DNA is TGTGCCAGCAGCTTTTGGCAGGGCGCCTCCTTCCAAGAGACCCAGTACTTC.